This T cell receptor beta chain was identified during a study of cytomegalovirus exposure and HLA in healthy donors. Study outcomes and limitations: Reportedly, cytomegalovirus status was diagnosed with high sensitivity and specificity. Follow-up analysis found HLA locus-dependent TCR association rates, highest for DRB1 and lowest for HLA-C.

Amplification used 60 Vbeta primers and 13 Jbeta primers. TCRdb's table, derived via immunoSEQ multiplex PCR, lists solely in-frame clones and lacks some. The table has about 140,000 clones, more than 75% seen once. CDR3 size: 15 residues. Trimming took 7 bases from V and 2 from J, leaving 17 bases between them. Germline V CDR1 and CDR2: SGHTA, FQGTGA. This clone is a singleton in its sample. Its antigen remains unknown. Sequences were obtained from PBMCs. The receptor was derived from a young man in good health and CMV-seropositive. The gene calls are TRBV7-3 and TRBJ1-2; D uncertain. The CDR3 region is CASTPAGGHNYGYTF. The CDR3, as DNA: TGTGCCAGCACCCCGGCCGGCGGCCACAACTATGGCTACACCTTC.